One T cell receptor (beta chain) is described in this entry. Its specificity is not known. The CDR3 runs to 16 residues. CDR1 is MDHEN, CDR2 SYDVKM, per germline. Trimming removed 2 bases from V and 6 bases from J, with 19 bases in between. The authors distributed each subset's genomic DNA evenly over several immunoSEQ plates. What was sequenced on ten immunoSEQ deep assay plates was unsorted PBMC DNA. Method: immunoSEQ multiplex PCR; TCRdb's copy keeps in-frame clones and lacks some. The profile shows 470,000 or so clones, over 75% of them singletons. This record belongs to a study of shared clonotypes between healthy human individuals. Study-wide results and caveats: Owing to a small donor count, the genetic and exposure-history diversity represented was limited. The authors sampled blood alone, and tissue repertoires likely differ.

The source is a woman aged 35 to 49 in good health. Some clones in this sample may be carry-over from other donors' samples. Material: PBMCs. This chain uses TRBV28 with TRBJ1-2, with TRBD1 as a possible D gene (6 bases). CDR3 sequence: CASSLRGGAGPDGYTF. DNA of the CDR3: TGTGCCAGCAGTTTACGTGGGGGCGCAGGACCGGATGGCTACACCTTC.